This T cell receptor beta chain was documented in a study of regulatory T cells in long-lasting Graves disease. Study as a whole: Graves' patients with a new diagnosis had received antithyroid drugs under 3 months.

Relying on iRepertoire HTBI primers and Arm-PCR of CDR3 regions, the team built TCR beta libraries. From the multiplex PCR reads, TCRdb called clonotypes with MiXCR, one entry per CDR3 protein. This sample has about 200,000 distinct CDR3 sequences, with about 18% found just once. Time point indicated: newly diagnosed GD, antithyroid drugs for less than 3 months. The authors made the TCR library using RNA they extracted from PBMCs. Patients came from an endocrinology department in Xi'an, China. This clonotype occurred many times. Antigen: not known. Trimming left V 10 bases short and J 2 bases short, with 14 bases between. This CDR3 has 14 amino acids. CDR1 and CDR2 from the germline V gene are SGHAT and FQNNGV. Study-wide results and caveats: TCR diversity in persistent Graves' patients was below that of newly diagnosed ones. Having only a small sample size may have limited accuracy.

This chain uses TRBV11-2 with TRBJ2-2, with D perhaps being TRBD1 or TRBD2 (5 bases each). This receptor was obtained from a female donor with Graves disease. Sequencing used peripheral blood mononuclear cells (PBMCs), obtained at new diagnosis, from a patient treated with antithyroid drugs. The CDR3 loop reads CATSRRGNTGELFF. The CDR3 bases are TGTGCCACCTCACGCCGGGGCAACACCGGGGAGCTGTTTTTT.